A selection of T cell receptor beta chains follows, all from one sample in a study of blood T cell dynamics during melanoma immunotherapy. Clones were sequenced by immunoSEQ multiplex PCR, and TCRdb holds only the in-frame ones, with some missing. Of around 14,000 clones in the sample, approximately 87% were seen once. Sequencing was performed on blood, taken from a patient treated with checkpoint blockade. The receptors were gathered from a human donor with melanoma. Both conserved end residues are part of each CDR3. A D gene is named only where the DNA matches it firmly. Where a row states a size, it is once, few, many or the class of an expanded clone; other rows omit it.

v_gene	j_gene	abundance	d_gene	CDR3nt	CDR3aa
TRBV9	TRBJ2-2	NA	TRBD1	TGTGCCAGCAGTGCGGACAGGGGGTATGGGACCGGGGAGCTGTTTTTT	CASSADRGYGTGELFF
TRBV19	TRBJ1-4	NA	TRBD1	TGTGCCAGACCGACAGGGGAGGATGAAAAACTGTTTTTT	CARPTGEDEKLFF
TRBV6-5	TRBJ1-1	NA	NA	TGTGCCAGCAGTCCCCGTTCTCAAGCTTTCTTT	CASSPRSQAFF
TRBV5-1	TRBJ2-7	once	TRBD1	TGCGCCAGCAGCGGTGGACAGGGAATGGGCTTC	CASSGGQGMGF
TRBV9	TRBJ1-5	NA	TRBD1	TGTGCCAGCAGCCGGGGACAGATTAGCAATCAGCCCCAGCATTTT	CASSRGQISNQPQHF
TRBV7-9	TRBJ1-4	NA	NA	TGTGCCATCCGGACTGAAAAACTGTTTTTT	CAIRTEKLFF
TRBV29-1	TRBJ2-3	NA	NA	TGCAGCGTTGACAGGGGCGGGTCAGATACGCAGTATTTT	CSVDRGGSDTQYF
TRBV2	TRBJ2-3	NA	TRBD2	TGTGCCAGCAGTGGACTAGCGGGTATTCACCGTAGCACAGATACGCAGTATTTT	CASSGLAGIHRSTDTQYF
TRBV30	TRBJ2-7	NA	NA	TGTGCCTGGAGACCAAGGGAATACGAGCAGTACTTC	CAWRPREYEQYF
TRBV27	TRBJ2-1	NA	TRBD1	TGTGCCAGCTACGGGACAGGGATTAATGAGCAGTTCTTC	CASYGTGINEQFF
TRBV5-1	TRBJ2-5	NA	TRBD2	TGCGCCAGCAGCTTGGCCGGGACTAGGAGCGAGACCCAGTACTTC	CASSLAGTRSETQYF
TRBV4-1	TRBJ2-2	NA	TRBD2	TGCGCCAGCAGCCAAGTCCCGGGAGGGCCAGGGGCGAACACCGGGGAGCTGTTTTTT	CASSQVPGGPGANTGELFF
TRBV5-4	TRBJ2-7	NA	NA	TGTGCCAGCAGATCGACACAGGGTGGCCACGAGCAGTACTTC	CASRSTQGGHEQYF
TRBV5-5	TRBJ2-7	NA	TRBD2	TGTGCCAGCAGCTCTCCTAGCGGGGGGGCCGGTGAGCAGTACTTC	CASSSPSGGAGEQYF
TRBV4-1	TRBJ2-5	NA	NA	TGCGCCAGCAGCTCAAGCCCTCAAGAGACCCAGTACTTC	CASSSSPQETQYF
TRBV7-3	TRBJ2-3	NA	NA	TGTGCCAGCAGCTTAATAGGCGGGGCGAGCACAGATACGCAGTATTTT	CASSLIGGASTDTQYF
TRBV18	TRBJ1-4	NA	NA	TGTGCCAGCTCACCAATGGGACTGAGTGAAAAACTGTTTTTT	CASSPMGLSEKLFF
TRBV10-3	TRBJ2-2	few	TRBD1	TGTGCCATCAGTTCGAAGGGGGCTCCGACCGGGGAGCTGTTTTTT	CAISSKGAPTGELFF
TRBV12-5	TRBJ2-1	NA	NA	TGTGCTAGTGGTCCCGATGGGACAAACAATGAGCAGTTCTTC	CASGPDGTNNEQFF
TRBV7-9	TRBJ2-5	NA	NA	TGTGCCAGCAGCCCTTTACAGGGCCCGGGGTTGACCCAGTACTTC	CASSPLQGPGLTQYF
TRBV10-3	TRBJ1-6	NA	NA	TGTGCCATCAGTGAGTCGACCCAGGGTGGAAATTCACCCCTCCACTTT	CAISESTQGGNSPLHF
TRBV19	TRBJ1-6	NA	NA	TGTGCCAGTAGTGCTGCCAGGGGAAATTCACCCCTCCACTTT	CASSAARGNSPLHF
TRBV10-1	TRBJ2-4	NA	NA	TGCGCCAGGAGCCTAGGTCCGACGGCATCGGCCAAAAACATTCAGTACTTC	CARSLGPTASAKNIQYF
TRBV6-6	TRBJ2-5	NA	TRBD2	TGTGCCAGCAGGGGACTAGCGAGCGAAGAGACCCAGTACTTC	CASRGLASEETQYF
TRBV20-1	TRBJ1-2	NA	NA	TGCAGTGCTAGGGCGAGGGGCTACACCTTC	CSARARGYTF
TRBV6-6	TRBJ2-5	NA	TRBD1	TGTGCCAGCAGTCCGTTGGACAGGGCCGGAGAGACCCAGTACTTC	CASSPLDRAGETQYF
TRBV30	TRBJ1-1	few	NA	TGTGCCTGGAGTAAGGGCCTCATGAACACTGAAGCTTTCTTT	CAWSKGLMNTEAFF
TRBV25-1	TRBJ2-2	NA	NA	TGTGCCAGCCGGCCTGGGCAGACAATTTCAAACACCGGGGAGCTGTTTTTT	CASRPGQTISNTGELFF
TRBV9	TRBJ2-1	once	TRBD1	TGTGCCAGCAGCGCCACAGGGGGCAAAAGTGAGCAGTTCTTC	CASSATGGKSEQFF
TRBV7-9	TRBJ1-1	NA	TRBD1	TGTGCCAGCAGCTTAGCTGGTTGGGGACAGGGGCTTGAAGCTTTCTTT	CASSLAGWGQGLEAFF
TRBV5-1	TRBJ2-1	NA	TRBD2	TGCGCCAGCAGTGCAGGACTAGCGGGGGGACCTGAGCAGTTCTTC	CASSAGLAGGPEQFF
TRBV27	TRBJ1-3	NA	TRBD1	TGTGCCAGCAGGGGCCTCACAGGGGCAGGAAACACCATATATTTT	CASRGLTGAGNTIYF
TRBV5-1	TRBJ2-2	NA	NA	TGCGCCAGCAGCTTGGATCGGAACACCGGGGAGCTGTTTTTT	CASSLDRNTGELFF
TRBV7-7	TRBJ2-7	NA	TRBD2	TGTGCCAGCAGCTTAGGGGCTAGCGGGGGTTCCTACGAGCAGTACTTC	CASSLGASGGSYEQYF
TRBV14	TRBJ2-5	NA	TRBD1	TGTGCCAGCAGCCAAGGGACAGGGGCGCTCGAGACCCAGTACTTC	CASSQGTGALETQYF
TRBV6-4	TRBJ1-2	NA	NA	TGTGCCAGCAGTAATTCGATGTCTGACTACACCTTC	CASSNSMSDYTF
TRBV10-2	TRBJ2-7	NA	NA	TGCGCCAGCAGTGAGCAGGCCACCTACGAGCAGTACTTC	CASSEQATYEQYF
TRBV5-4	TRBJ2-4	NA	TRBD2	TGTGCCAGCAGCTTTCTCCCCCCCTTAGCGGGGGGCGGGAACATTCAGTACTTC	CASSFLPPLAGGGNIQYF
TRBV11-2	TRBJ1-1	NA	NA	TGTGCCAGCAGCTTGGGGGTCCCTGAAGCTTTCTTT	CASSLGVPEAFF
TRBV19	TRBJ2-1	NA	TRBD2	TGTGCCAGTAGTATCAAGCCCTTCGCGGGGGGGTTGAATGAGCAGTTCTTC	CASSIKPFAGGLNEQFF
TRBV2	TRBJ1-4	NA	NA	TGTGCCAGCAGTGTAACCGGGGGGACCAATGAAAAACTGTTTTTT	CASSVTGGTNEKLFF